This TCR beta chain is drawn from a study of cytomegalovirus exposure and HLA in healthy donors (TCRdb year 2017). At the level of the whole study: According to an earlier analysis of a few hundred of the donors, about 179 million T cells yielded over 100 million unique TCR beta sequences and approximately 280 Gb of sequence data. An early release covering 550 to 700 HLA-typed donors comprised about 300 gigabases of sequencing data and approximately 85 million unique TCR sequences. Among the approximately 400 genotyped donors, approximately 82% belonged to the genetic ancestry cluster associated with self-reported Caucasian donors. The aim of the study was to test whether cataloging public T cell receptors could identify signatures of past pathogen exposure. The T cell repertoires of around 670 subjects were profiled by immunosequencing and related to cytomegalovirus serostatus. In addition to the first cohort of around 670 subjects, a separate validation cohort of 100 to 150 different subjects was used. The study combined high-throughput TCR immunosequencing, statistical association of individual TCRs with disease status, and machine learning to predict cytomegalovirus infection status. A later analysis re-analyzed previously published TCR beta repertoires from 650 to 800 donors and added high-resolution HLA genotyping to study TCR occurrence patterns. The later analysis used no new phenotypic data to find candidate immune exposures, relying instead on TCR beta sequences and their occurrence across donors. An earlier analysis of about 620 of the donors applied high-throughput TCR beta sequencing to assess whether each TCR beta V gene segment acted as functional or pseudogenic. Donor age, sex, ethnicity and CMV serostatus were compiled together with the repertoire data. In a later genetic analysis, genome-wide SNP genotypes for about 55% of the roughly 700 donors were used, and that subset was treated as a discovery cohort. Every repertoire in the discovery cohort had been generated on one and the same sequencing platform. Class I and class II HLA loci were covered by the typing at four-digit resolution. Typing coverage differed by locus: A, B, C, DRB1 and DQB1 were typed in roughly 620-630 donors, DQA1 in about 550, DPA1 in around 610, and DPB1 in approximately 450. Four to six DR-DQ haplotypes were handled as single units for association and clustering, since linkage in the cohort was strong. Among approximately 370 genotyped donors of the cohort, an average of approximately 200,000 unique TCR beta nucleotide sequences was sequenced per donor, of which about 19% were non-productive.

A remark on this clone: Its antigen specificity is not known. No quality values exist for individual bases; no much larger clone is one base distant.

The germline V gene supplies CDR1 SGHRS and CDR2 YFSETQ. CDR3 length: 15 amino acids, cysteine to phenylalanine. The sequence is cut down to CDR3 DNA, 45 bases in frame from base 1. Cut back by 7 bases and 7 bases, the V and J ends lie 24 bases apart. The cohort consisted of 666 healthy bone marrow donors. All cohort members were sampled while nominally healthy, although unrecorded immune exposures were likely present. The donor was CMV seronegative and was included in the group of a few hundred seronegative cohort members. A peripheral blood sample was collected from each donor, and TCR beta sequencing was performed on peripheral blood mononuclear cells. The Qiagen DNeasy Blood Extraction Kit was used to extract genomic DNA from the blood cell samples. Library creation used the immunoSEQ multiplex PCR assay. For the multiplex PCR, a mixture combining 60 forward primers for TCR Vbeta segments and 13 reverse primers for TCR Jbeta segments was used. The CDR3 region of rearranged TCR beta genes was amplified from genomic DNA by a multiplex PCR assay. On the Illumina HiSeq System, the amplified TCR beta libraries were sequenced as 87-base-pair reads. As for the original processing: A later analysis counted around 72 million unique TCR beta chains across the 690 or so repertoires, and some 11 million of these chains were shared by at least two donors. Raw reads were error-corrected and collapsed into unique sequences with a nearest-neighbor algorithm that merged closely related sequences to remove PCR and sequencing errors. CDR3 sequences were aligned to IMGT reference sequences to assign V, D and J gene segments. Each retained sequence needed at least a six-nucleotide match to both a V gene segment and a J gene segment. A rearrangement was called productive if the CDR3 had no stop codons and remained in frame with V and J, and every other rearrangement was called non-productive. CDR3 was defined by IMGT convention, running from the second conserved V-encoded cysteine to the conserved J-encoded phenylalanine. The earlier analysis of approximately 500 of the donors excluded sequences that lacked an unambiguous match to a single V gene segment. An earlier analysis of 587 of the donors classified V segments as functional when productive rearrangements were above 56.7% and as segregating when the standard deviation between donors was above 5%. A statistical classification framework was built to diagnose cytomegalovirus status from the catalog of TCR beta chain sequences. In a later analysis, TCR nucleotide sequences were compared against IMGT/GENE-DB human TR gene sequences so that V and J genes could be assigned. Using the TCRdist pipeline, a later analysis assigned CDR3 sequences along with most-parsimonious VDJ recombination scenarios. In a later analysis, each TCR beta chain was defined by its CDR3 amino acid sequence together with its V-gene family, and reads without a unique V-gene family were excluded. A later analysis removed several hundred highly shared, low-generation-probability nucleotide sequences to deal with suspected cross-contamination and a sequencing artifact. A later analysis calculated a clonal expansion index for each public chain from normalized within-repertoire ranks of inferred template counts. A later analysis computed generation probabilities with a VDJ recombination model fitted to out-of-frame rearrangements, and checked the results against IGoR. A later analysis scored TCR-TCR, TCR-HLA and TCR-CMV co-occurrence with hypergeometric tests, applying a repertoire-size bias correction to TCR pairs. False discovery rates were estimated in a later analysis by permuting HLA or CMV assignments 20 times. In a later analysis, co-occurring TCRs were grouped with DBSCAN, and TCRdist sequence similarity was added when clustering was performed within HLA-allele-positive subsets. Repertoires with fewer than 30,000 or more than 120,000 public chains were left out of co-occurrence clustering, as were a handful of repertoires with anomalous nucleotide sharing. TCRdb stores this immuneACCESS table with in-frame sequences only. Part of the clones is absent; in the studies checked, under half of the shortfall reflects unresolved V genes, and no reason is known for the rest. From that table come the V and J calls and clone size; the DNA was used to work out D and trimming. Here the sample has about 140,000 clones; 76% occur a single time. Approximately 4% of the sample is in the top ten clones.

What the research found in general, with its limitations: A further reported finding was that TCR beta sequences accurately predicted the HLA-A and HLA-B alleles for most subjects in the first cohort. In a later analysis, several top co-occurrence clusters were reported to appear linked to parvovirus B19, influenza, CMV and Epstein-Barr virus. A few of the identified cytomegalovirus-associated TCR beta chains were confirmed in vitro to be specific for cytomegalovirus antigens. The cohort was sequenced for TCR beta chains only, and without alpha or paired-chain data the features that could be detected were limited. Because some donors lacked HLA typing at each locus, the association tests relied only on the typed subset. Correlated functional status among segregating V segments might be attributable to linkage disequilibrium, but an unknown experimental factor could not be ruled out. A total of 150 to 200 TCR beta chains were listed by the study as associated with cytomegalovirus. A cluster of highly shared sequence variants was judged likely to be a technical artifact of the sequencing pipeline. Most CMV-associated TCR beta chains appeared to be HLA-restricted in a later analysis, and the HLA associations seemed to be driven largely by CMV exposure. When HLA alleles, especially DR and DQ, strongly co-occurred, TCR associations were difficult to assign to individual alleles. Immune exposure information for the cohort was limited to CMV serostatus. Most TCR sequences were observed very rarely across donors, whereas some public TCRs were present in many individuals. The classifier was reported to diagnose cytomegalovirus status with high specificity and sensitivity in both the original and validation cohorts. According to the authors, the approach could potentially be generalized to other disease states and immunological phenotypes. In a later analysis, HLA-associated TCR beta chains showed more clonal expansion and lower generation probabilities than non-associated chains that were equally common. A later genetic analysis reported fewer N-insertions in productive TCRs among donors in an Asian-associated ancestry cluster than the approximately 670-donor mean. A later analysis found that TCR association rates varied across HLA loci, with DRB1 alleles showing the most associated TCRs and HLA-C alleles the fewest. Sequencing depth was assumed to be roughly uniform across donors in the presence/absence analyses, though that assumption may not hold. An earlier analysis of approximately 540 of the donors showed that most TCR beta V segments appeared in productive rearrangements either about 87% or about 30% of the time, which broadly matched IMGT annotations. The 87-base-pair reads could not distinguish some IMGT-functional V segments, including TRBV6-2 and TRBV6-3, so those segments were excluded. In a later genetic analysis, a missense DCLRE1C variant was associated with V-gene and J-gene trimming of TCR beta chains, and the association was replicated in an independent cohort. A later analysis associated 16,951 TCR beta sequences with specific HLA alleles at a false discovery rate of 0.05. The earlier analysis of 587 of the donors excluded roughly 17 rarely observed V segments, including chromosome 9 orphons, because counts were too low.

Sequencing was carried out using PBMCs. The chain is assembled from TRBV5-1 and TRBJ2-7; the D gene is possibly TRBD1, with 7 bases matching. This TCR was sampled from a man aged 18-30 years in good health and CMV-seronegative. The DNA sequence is TGCGCCAGCGCCATACCTAGAACAGGGGCGGGGGAGCAGTACTTC. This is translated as CASAIPRTGAGEQYF.